These 6 T cell receptor beta chains were sequenced from one sample in a study of T-cell memory formation after mild COVID-19. Via MiXCR, TCRdb re-called the 5' RACE reads, giving one row per CDR3 protein. This table holds more than 75,000 distinct CDR3 sequences, about 15% found once. The sequenced material came from PBMCs or a T cell subset sorted from them (not recorded which). These receptors were collected from an adult woman who had mild COVID-19 (a few samples of this study predate the infection). Cell type and time point are not known.

This clonotype was counted at least ten times. The gene calls are TRBV18 and TRBJ2-7; 7 bases match TRBD1. The V segment lost 4 bases and the J segment 4 bases; nucleotides outside the gene matches: 7. The length of the CDR3 is 14 residues. Germline V gene sequence: CDR1 KGHSH, CDR2 LQKENI. The CDR3 DNA follows: TGTGCCAGCTCACTGCCGGACAGGCCTTACGAGCAGTACTTC. It is translated as CASSLPDRPYEQYF.

The chain carries TRBV12-3 or TRBV12-4 and TRBJ2-5; 9 bases are shared with TRBD1. J lost 4 bases, V lost 6 bases, and 3 bases had no gene match. The CDR3 loop spans 13 amino acids. The CDR3 reads CASSDRGVETQYF. DNA for the CDR3: TGTGCCAGCAGCGACAGGGGGGTAGAGACCCAGTACTTC.

This clonotype appeared a few times. V gene TRBV29-1 combines with J gene TRBJ2-5; the D gene is possibly TRBD2 (5 bases). The CDR3 has 12 amino acids. CDR1 is SQVTM and CDR2 is ANQGSEA in the germline V gene. V lost 3 bases and J lost 5, with 10 bases in between. CDR3 nucleotides: TGCAGCGTTGAGCTAGCAGTGGAGACCCAGTACTTC. It translates to CSVELAVETQYF. The whole variable domain, filled in from reference TRBV29-1 and TRBJ2-5, reads SAVISQKPSRDICQRGTSLTIQCQVDSQVTMMFWYRQQPGQSLTLIATANQGSEATYESGFVIDKFPISRPNLTFSTLTVSNMSPEDSSIYLCSVELAVETQYFGPGTRLLVL.

In its sample, this clonotype was seen many times. V is TRBV7-9 and J is TRBJ2-1; tentative D call: TRBD2 (6 bases). The CDR3 extends over 14 amino acids. Between the trimmed V and J ends, which lost 1 base and 10 bases, there was a span of 14 bases. The germline CDR1 and CDR2 sequences are SEHNR and FQNEAQ (reference sequence). The CDR3 here is CASSLGSLAREQFF. The CDR3 DNA follows: TGTGCCAGCAGCTTAGGCTCGCTAGCGAGAGAGCAGTTCTTC.

This clonotype was seen once. The chain uses TRBV7-9 and TRBJ2-1; maybe TRBD2 (6 bases). The CDR3 runs to 14 residues. V was cut by 1 base and J by 11 bases, with 15 bases left in between. Germline-derived CDR1 and CDR2 are SEHNR and FQNEAQ (reference sequence). This chain's CDR3 is CASSLVGTPNQQFF. The CDR3 nucleotides are TGTGCCAGCAGCTTAGTGGGGACTCCCAACCAGCAGTTCTTC.

Only a few counts were recorded for this clonotype. CDR3 protein: CASSFDVTGELFF. Written as DNA, the CDR3 is TGTGCCAGCAGCTTCGACGTAACCGGGGAGCTGTTTTTT. V usage is TRBV7-8 and J usage is TRBJ2-2; D is ambiguous. The V end was cut by 3 bases, the J end by 5 bases, with 7 bases between. CDR1 is SGHVS, CDR2 FQNEAQ, per germline. The CDR3 has 13 residues.